The 26 T cell receptor beta chains given below trace back to one sample, sequenced in a study of cytomegalovirus exposure and HLA in healthy donors. Primers: 60 Vbeta forward and 13 Jbeta reverse. Data came from immunoSEQ multiplex PCR; TCRdb stores just in-frame clones and leaves some out. The repertoire holds about 200,000 clones, about 81% seen once, with 5.5% to 7% in the top ten. Input material: PBMCs. The receptors shown here come from a woman between 50 and 59 years old in good health and CMV-seropositive.

This clone was found a few times. The chain carries TRBV10-3 and TRBJ1-6; 9 positions match TRBD1. The germline CDR1 and CDR2 sequences are ENHRY and SYGVKD. This CDR3 spans 13 amino acids. The J segment lost 7 bases and the V segment lost 9 bases, leaving 4 bases of the junction unmatched. The CDR3 is CAIGGTGNSPLHF. CDR3 nucleotide sequence: TGTGCCATTGGAGGGACAGGGAATTCACCCCTCCACTTT.

This clone was counted once. The J gene is TRBJ1-2, the V gene TRBV9; 11 positions agree with TRBD1. The V gene end was trimmed by 3 bases and the J gene end by 8 bases; junction bases not matched to a gene: 6. The CDR3 has 14 amino acids. The germline V gene encodes CDR1 SGDLS and CDR2 YYNGEE. CDR3 region: CASSGGQGAFGYTF. In DNA form, the CDR3 reads TGTGCCAGCAGCGGCGGACAGGGGGCATTCGGCTACACCTTC. The variable domain in full, completed from reference TRBV9 and TRBJ1-2, reads DSGVTQTPKHLITATGQRVTLRCSPRSGDLSVYWYQQSLDQGLQFLIQYYNGEERAKGNILERFSAQQFPDLHSELNLSSLELGDSALYFCASSGGQGAFGYTFGSGTRLTVV.

This rearrangement joins TRBV7-2 to TRBJ1-1; D is undetermined. V was clipped by 2 bases and J by 2 bases, with 6 bases between them. The CDR3 runs to 13 residues. Per germline, CDR1 SGHTA and CDR2 FQGNSA. CDR3 bases: TGTGCCAGCAGCTTAAACAGAAACACTGAAGCTTTCTTT. Translated, it gives CASSLNRNTEAFF.

V usage is TRBV6-6 and J usage is TRBJ2-7, with TRBD1 matching 8 bases. The CDR3 runs 14 residues. Germline values: CDR1 MNHNY, CDR2 SVGAGI (reference sequence). The V segment lost 2 bases and the J segment 4 bases; nucleotides outside the gene matches: 4. Here the CDR3 DNA reads TGTGCCAGCAGTTACCCCGACAGGGGATACGAGCAGTACTTC. This sequence encodes CASSYPDRGYEQYF.

This rearrangement joins TRBV14 to TRBJ2-2; 7 bases agree with TRBD1. Germline CDR1 SGHDN, CDR2 FVKESK. V shed 2 bases and J 1 base; nucleotides not matched to a gene: 4. This CDR3 spans 16 amino acids. The CDR3 region has the DNA TGTGCCAGCAGCCAACCCGGGACAGTGAACACCGGGGAGCTGTTTTTT. Translated, it gives CASSQPGTVNTGELFF.

This chain uses TRBV15 with TRBJ2-7, with TRBD1 identical over 7 bases. The V and J ends lost 8 bases and 2 bases, in that order; junction bases with no gene match: 3. In germline, CDR1 is LNHNV, CDR2 YYDKDF (reference sequence). The CDR3 consists of 12 residues. The CDR3 loop is CATRDSTYEQYF. CDR3 sequence (DNA): TGTGCCACCCGGGACAGCACCTACGAGCAGTACTTC.

In DNA form, the CDR3 reads TGTGCCAGCCACTTAGCTAACTATGGCTACACCTTC. It translates to CASHLANYGYTF. The rearrangement uses TRBV6-1 and TRBJ1-2; D gene unclear. V was cut by 8 bases and J by 0 bases, with 7 bases left in between. Germline values: CDR1 MNHNS, CDR2 SASEGT. The CDR3 loop spans 12 amino acids.

The J gene is TRBJ1-5, the V gene TRBV18, with TRBD1 as a possible D gene (5 bases). The CDR3 runs 14 residues. Germline CDR1 reads KGHSH; CDR2 reads LQKENI. The V end was cut by 2 bases, the J end by 7 bases, with 12 bases between. The CDR3 here is CASSPTGVGQPQHF. DNA of the CDR3: TGTGCCAGCTCACCAACGGGGGTGGGCCAGCCCCAGCATTTT.

The J gene is TRBJ1-4, the V gene TRBV30, with D perhaps matching TRBD1 (5 bases). Germline loops: CDR1 GTSNPN, CDR2 SVGIG (reference sequence). V dropped 0 bases and J dropped 10 bases, with 18 bases sitting between them. The CDR3 loop spans 15 amino acids. The CDR3 is CAWSVLQGYSGKLFF. CDR3 DNA: TGTGCCTGGAGTGTCCTTCAGGGATACAGTGGAAAACTGTTTTTT.

The chain employs TRBV2 and TRBJ2-7; 8 nucleotides match TRBD2. CDR3 length equals 16 residues. V lost 4 bases, J lost 2 bases, and 10 bases stayed unmatched. Germline CDR1 reads SNHLY; CDR2 reads FYNNEI. The CDR3 region has the DNA TGTGCCAGCAGTGTCGGGGCGGGAGGAATACCCTACGAGCAGTACTTC. Translation gives CASSVGAGGIPYEQYF.

This chain links TRBV5-5 with TRBJ1-2, with D uncertain. The CDR3 is made up of 13 amino acids. Trimming stripped 2 bases from V and 4 bases from J, with 9 bases between. Germline CDR1 reads SGHKS; CDR2 reads YYEKEE (reference sequence). The CDR3 spells CASSFQVAYGYTF. CDR3 in DNA: TGTGCCAGCAGCTTTCAGGTCGCCTATGGCTACACCTTC.

The chain couples TRBV6-6 to TRBJ1-1, with D perhaps matching TRBD1 (6 bases). V lost 6 bases and J 9 bases, leaving 20 bases between the germline ends. The CDR3 is 14 residues long. Germline CDR1 and CDR2: MNHNY and SVGAGI (reference sequence). The CDR3 spells CASSPDLQGPKAFF. The CDR3 DNA is TGTGCCAGCAGCCCCGATCTACAGGGCCCCAAAGCTTTCTTT.

CDR3 region: CASSPGLQETQYF. DNA of the CDR3: TGTGCCAGCAGCCCGGGACTCCAAGAGACCCAGTACTTC. The rearrangement uses TRBV14 and TRBJ2-5, with D tentatively TRBD2 (6 bases). The V end was cut by 4 bases, the J end by 1 base, with 7 bases between. Looked up from germline, CDR1 is SGHDN and CDR2 is FVKESK. The CDR3 runs 13 residues.

This chain connects TRBV16 to TRBJ2-3, with 7 bases lining up with TRBD2. Germline V lookup: CDR1 KGHSY, CDR2 FQNENV. The V and J ends lost 7 bases and 5 bases, in that order; junction bases with no gene match: 3. The CDR3 totals 12 residues. CDR3 in amino acids: CASNPGGDTQYF. CDR3 in DNA: TGTGCCAGCAACCCGGGGGGAGATACGCAGTATTTT.

The V gene is TRBV7-9, the J gene TRBJ2-2, with D perhaps TRBD2 (6 bases). The CDR3 contains 15 residues. The V and J ends lost 5 bases and 5 bases respectively, with 15 bases between them. Germline CDR1 SEHNR, CDR2 FQNEAQ (reference sequence). CDR3 residues: CASSHGGLGTGELFF. CDR3 DNA: TGTGCCAGCAGCCATGGAGGGTTGGGGACCGGGGAGCTGTTTTTT.

This clone was seen only a few times. This chain uses TRBV7-9 with TRBJ2-7; 7 bases line up with TRBD1. The junction had 16 bases not matched to a gene; V was cut back by 5 bases and J by 0 bases. Germline CDR1 SEHNR, CDR2 FQNEAQ (reference sequence). The CDR3 is 18 residues long. CDR3 residues: CASSHDETGPRSSYEQYF. In DNA form, the CDR3 reads TGTGCCAGCAGCCATGACGAGACAGGGCCAAGGAGCTCCTACGAGCAGTACTTC.

CDR3 sequence: CASSLEEGRDTQYF. The CDR3 region has the DNA TGTGCCAGCAGCTTAGAGGAGGGGAGGGATACGCAGTATTTT. V gene TRBV7-9 combines with J gene TRBJ2-3, with D tentatively TRBD2 (6 bases). Germline assignment: CDR1 SEHNR and CDR2 FQNEAQ (reference sequence). V was cut by 1 base and J by 6 bases, with 11 bases left in between. The CDR3 runs 14 residues.

The J gene is TRBJ2-3, the V gene TRBV5-1, with 7 positions matching TRBD2. J lost 5 bases, V lost 0 bases, and 3 bases had no gene match. From germline, CDR1 is SGHRS and CDR2 YFSETQ. The CDR3 runs to 14 residues. This chain's CDR3 is CASSLGPGGDTQYF. CDR3 in DNA: TGCGCCAGCAGCTTGGGACCGGGGGGAGATACGCAGTATTTT.

V usage is TRBV5-1 and J usage is TRBJ1-6; weak D call: TRBD1 (5 bases). Germline V gene lookup returns CDR1 SGHRS and CDR2 YFSETQ. V was cut by 3 bases and J by 11 bases, with 18 bases left in between. This CDR3 has 15 amino acids. The CDR3 loop reads CASSSENTGLAPLHF. For the CDR3, the DNA is TGCGCCAGCAGCTCGGAAAACACAGGTTTAGCACCCCTCCACTTT.

The CDR3 sequence is CASSHPGGYEDTQYF. CDR3 nucleotide sequence: TGCGCCAGCAGCCACCCCGGGGGATATGAAGATACGCAGTATTTT. V usage is TRBV4-1 and J usage is TRBJ2-3; D is possibly TRBD2 (6 bases). From germline, CDR1 is MGHRA and CDR2 YSYEKL. The V end lost 3 bases, the J end lost 5 bases, and 15 bases lay between the germline ends. The CDR3 contains 15 residues.

The gene calls are TRBV10-1 and TRBJ2-1; D perhaps matches TRBD1 (6 bases). Germline CDR1 and CDR2: WNHNN and SYGVQD (reference sequence). With 3 bases removed from V and 10 bases from J, the gap between germline ends came to 13 bases. The CDR3 loop spans 13 amino acids. The CDR3 sequence: CASSDPAGTEQFF. DNA for the CDR3: TGCGCCAGCAGTGACCCCGCCGGGACAGAGCAGTTCTTC.

In its sample, this clone was seen a few times. This chain links TRBV5-6 with TRBJ1-4; 10 bases align to TRBD1. Germline V gives CDR1 SGHDT, CDR2 YYEEEE. J was trimmed by 6 bases and V by 3 bases; bases with no gene match: 2. The CDR3 is made up of 14 amino acids. DNA for the CDR3: TGTGCCAGCAGCTGGGACAGGGGAGATGAAAAACTGTTTTTT. This codes for CASSWDRGDEKLFF.

This clone was seen once. The chain employs TRBV10-3 and TRBJ2-7; maybe TRBD1 (6 bases). CDR1 is ENHRY and CDR2 is SYGVKD in the germline V gene. V was trimmed by 6 bases and J by 2 bases, leaving 8 bases between them. CDR3 length: 12 amino acids. CDR3 residues: CAIRDSTYEQYF. In DNA form, the CDR3 reads TGTGCCATCAGGGACAGCACCTACGAGCAGTACTTC.

V and J are TRBV18 and TRBJ1-1, with D perhaps matching TRBD1 (5 bases). The CDR3 is 15 residues long. In germline, CDR1 is KGHSH, CDR2 LQKENI. V was cut by 0 bases and J by 7 bases, with 15 bases left in between. The CDR3 nucleotides are TGTGCCAGCTCACCACCATCGGACAAGAAAGGTGAAGCTTTCTTT. As protein: CASSPPSDKKGEAFF.

The V and J genes are TRBV4-3 and TRBJ1-6; D not certain. Germline V CDR1 and CDR2: LGHNA, YSLEER. The germline V and J ends were trimmed by 0 bases and 2 bases, with 2 bases remaining between them. This CDR3 contains 14 residues. The CDR3 is CASSQDAYNSPLHF. Written as DNA, the CDR3 is TGCGCCAGCAGCCAAGACGCCTATAATTCACCCCTCCACTTT.

This clone was found once. V gene TRBV5-1 combines with J gene TRBJ1-4, with TRBD1 matching over 11 bases. This CDR3 has 15 amino acids. V lost 3 bases and J lost 4; bases outside the gene matches: 2. Germline V gene data show CDR1 as SGHRS and CDR2 as YFSETQ. The CDR3 bases are TGCGCCAGCAGCTCCGGGACAGGGGGTAATGAAAAACTGTTTTTT. It translates to CASSSGTGGNEKLFF.